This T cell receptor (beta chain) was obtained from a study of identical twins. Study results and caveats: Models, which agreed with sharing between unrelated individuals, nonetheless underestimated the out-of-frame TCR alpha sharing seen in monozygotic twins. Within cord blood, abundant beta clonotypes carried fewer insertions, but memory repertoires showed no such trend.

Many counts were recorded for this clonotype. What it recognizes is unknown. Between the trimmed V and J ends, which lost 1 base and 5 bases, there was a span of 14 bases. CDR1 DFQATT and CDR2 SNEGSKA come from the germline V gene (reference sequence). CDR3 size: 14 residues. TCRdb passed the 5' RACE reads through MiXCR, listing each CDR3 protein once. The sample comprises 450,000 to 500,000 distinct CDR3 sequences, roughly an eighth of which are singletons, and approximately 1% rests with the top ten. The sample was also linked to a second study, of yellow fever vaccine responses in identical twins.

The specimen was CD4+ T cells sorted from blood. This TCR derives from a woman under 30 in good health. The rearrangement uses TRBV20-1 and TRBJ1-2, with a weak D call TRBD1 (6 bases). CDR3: CSARVSGARYGYTF. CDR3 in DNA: TGCAGTGCTAGAGTGTCGGGGGCAAGATATGGCTACACCTTC.